A single sample is the source of the 11 T cell receptor beta chains below, sequenced in a study of T-cell memory formation after mild COVID-19. MiXCR was run by TCRdb on the 5' RACE reads, yielding one entry per CDR3 protein. The data contain roughly 580,000 distinct CDR3 sequences, more than 15% of them seen just once; the ten biggest clones take up 9.5% to 15%. The material sequenced was PBMCs or a T cell subset sorted from them (not recorded which). These receptors were taken from an adult woman who had mild COVID-19 (a few samples of this study predate the infection). Cell type and time point are not known.

This clonotype was seen a few times. The chain has TRBV20-1 and TRBJ2-3, with D perhaps TRBD2 (7 bases). The V and J ends lost 5 bases and 2 bases respectively, with 17 bases between them. CDR3 length: 15 amino acids. Germline-derived CDR1 and CDR2 are DFQATT and SNEGSKA (reference sequence). CDR3 sequence: CSAHREGVATDTQYF. CDR3 DNA: TGCAGTGCTCACAGGGAGGGGGTCGCCACAGATACGCAGTATTTT.

The table lists this clonotype with a few counts. V usage is TRBV14 and J usage is TRBJ2-5; D is perhaps TRBD2 (5 bases). Germline CDR1 SGHDN, CDR2 FVKESK. V lost 3 bases and J 5 bases, leaving 13 bases between the germline ends. The CDR3 consists of 14 residues. This CDR3 reads CASSHHFRGETQYF. CDR3 DNA sequence: TGTGCCAGCAGCCACCACTTCCGAGGGGAGACCCAGTACTTC.

In this sample, this clonotype turned up many times. This chain uses TRBV7-6 with TRBJ2-3, with 7 bases that match TRBD1. The ends lost 4 bases at V and 2 bases at J; junction bases unmatched: 6. This CDR3 region has 15 residues. CDR1 and CDR2 (germline): SGHVS, FNYEAQ. CDR3 sequence reads: CASSSTGASTDTQYF. CDR3 coding DNA: TGTGCCAGCAGCTCAACAGGGGCCTCCACAGATACGCAGTATTTT.

V and J are TRBV5-8 and TRBJ2-7, with 7 bases fitting TRBD1. With V trimmed by 4 bases and J by 4 bases, 11 bases remained unmatched. Germline lookup yields CDR1 SGHTS and CDR2 YDEGEE. The CDR3 consists of 15 residues. The CDR3: CASSPPERGHYEQYF. CDR3 in DNA: TGTGCCAGCAGCCCACCGGAGAGGGGGCATTACGAGCAGTACTTC. The variable domain in full, completed from reference TRBV5-8 and TRBJ2-7, reads EAGVTQSPTHLIKTRGQQATLRCSPISGHTSVYWYQQALGLGLQFLLWYDEGEERNRGNFPPRFSGRQFPNYSSELNVNALELEDSALYLCASSPPERGHYEQYFGPGTRLTVT.

The rearrangement links TRBV6-6 to TRBJ2-7, with D possibly matching TRBD1 (8 bases). Germline lookup yields CDR1 MNHNY and CDR2 SVGAGI (reference sequence). This CDR3 contains 14 residues. V was shortened by 4 bases and J by 3 bases, with 13 bases between the two germline ends. CDR3 residues: CASSFTGGDYEQYF. DNA of the CDR3: TGTGCCAGCAGTTTTACAGGGGGGGACTACGAGCAGTACTTC.

This clonotype showed up many times. The J gene is TRBJ2-1, the V gene TRBV4-3, with 7 bases matching TRBD2. CDR3 length: 17 residues. CDR1 and CDR2 from the germline V gene are LGHNA and YSLEER. V lost 4 bases to trimming and J lost 1 base; unmatched junction nucleotides: 10. This CDR3 reads CASSPRLLAESYNEQFF. In DNA form, the CDR3 reads TGCGCCAGCAGCCCCCGACTGCTAGCGGAGTCCTACAATGAGCAGTTCTTC.

This clonotype came up many times. The chain is built from TRBV7-2 and TRBJ1-1; D uncertain. Trimming removed 0 bases at V and 5 bases at J, with 7 bases between. The germline gives CDR1 SGHTA, CDR2 FQGNSA. This CDR3 has 13 amino acids. Here the CDR3 reads CASSLAKGTEAFF. The CDR3, as DNA: TGTGCCAGCAGCTTAGCGAAGGGTACTGAAGCTTTCTTT.

This clonotype was observed a few times. Written as DNA, the CDR3 is TGCAGTGCCAAGACAGGGGCAGCCTATGGCTACACCTTC. As protein: CSAKTGAAYGYTF. The gene calls are TRBV20-1 and TRBJ1-2, with 8 nucleotides matching TRBD1. V lost 6 bases and J lost 4; bases outside the gene matches: 7. CDR1 DFQATT and CDR2 SNEGSKA come from the germline V gene (reference sequence). This CDR3 is built from 13 residues.

This clonotype was counted a few times. The chain is built from TRBV2 and TRBJ2-3; D gene uncertain. The V end was cut by 6 bases, the J end by 5 bases, with 9 bases between. The CDR3 sequence is 12 residues long. CDR1 SNHLY and CDR2 FYNNEI come from the germline V gene. For the CDR3, the DNA is TGTGCCAGCAGATACGAGAAAGATACGCAGTATTTT. Translation gives CASRYEKDTQYF.

This clonotype came up once. The chain combines TRBV4-3 with TRBJ2-1; 7 bases are a match to TRBD1. CDR1 is LGHNA and CDR2 is YSLEER in the germline V gene. The V segment lost 5 bases and the J segment 5 bases; nucleotides outside the gene matches: 6. The CDR3 has 14 amino acids. The CDR3 region has the DNA TGCGCCAGCAGCTCCTGGGACAGTAACAATGAGCAGTTCTTC. Its protein is CASSSWDSNNEQFF.

The gene calls are TRBV12-3 or TRBV12-4 and TRBJ1-1; D is possibly TRBD1 (6 bases). The CDR3 is made up of 14 amino acids. Trimming removed 4 bases from V and 0 bases from J, with 9 bases in between. CDR3 sequence reads: CASSSGHLNTEAFF. Written as DNA, the CDR3 is TGTGCCAGCAGTTCGGGACACTTGAACACTGAAGCTTTCTTT.